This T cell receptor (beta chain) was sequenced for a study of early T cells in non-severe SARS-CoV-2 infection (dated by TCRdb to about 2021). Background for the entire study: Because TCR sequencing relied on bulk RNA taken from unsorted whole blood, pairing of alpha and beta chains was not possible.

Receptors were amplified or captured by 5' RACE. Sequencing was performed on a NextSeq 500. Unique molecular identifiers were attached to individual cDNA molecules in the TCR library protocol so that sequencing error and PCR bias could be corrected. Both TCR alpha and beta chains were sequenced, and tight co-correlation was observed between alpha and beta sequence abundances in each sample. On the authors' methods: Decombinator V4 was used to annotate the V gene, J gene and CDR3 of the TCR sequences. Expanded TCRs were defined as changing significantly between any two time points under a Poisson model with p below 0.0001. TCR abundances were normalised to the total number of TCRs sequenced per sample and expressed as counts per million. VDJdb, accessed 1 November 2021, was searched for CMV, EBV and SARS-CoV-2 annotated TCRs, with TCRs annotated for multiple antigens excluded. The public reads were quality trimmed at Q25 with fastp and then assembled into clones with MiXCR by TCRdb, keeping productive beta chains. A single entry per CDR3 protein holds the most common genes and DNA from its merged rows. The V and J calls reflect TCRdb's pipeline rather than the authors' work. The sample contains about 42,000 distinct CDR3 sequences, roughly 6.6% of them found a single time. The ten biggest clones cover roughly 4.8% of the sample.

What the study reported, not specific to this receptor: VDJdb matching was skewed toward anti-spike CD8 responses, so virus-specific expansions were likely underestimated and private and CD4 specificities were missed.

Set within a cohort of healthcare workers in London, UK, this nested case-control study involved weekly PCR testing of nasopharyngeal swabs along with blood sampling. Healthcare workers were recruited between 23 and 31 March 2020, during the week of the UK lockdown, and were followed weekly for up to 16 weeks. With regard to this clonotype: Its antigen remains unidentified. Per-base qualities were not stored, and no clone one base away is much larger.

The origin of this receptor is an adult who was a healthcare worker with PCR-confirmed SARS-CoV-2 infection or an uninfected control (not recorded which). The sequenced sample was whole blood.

The encoded CDR3 is CSGGGMTEAFF. The nucleotide sequence is given as TGCAGCGGGGGGGGAATGACTGAAGCTTTCTTT. The chain joins TRBV20-1 to TRBJ1-1; TRBD1 is perhaps the D gene, given 5 matching bases. The germline V gene (reference sequence) supplies CDR1 DFQATT and CDR2 SNEGSKA. The CDR3 sequence holds 11 residues, the cysteine and phenylalanine included. CDR3 DNA only is kept here, 33 bases in frame from base 1.